The 15 T cell receptor beta chains presented below share a single source sample, sequenced in a study of blood T cell repertoires in COVID-19. TCRdb keeps only in-frame clones here, not all; method: immunoSEQ multiplex PCR. The sample carries 200,000 to 300,000 clones, around 90% recorded once. The sequenced material came from peripheral blood. The receptors were gathered from a man in his sixties who had recovered from COVID-19.

V gene TRBV7-2 combines with J gene TRBJ1-6; the match to TRBD1 covers 8 bases. The germline V gene encodes CDR1 SGHTA and CDR2 FQGNSA. V trimming: 2 bases; J trimming: 0 bases; junction bases outside the gene matches: 6. This CDR3 has 18 amino acids. The CDR3 spells CASSLPQGGNSYNSPLHF. In DNA form, the CDR3 reads TGTGCCAGCAGCTTACCACAGGGGGGGAACTCCTATAATTCACCCCTCCACTTT.

This chain joins TRBV7-2 and TRBJ2-2, with D perhaps TRBD2 (6 bases). CDR1 and CDR2 from the germline V gene are SGHTA and FQGNSA. V shed 2 bases and J shed 1 base, with 8 bases lying between them. The CDR3 runs 15 residues. DNA for the CDR3: TGTGCCAGCAGCTTAAAAGCGGGGAACACCGGGGAGCTGTTTTTT. It translates to CASSLKAGNTGELFF.

A single count supports this clone. This chain joins TRBV6-5 and TRBJ2-7; no firm D call. Deletions cut 4 bases from V and 6 bases from J, with 19 bases between. The germline CDR1 and CDR2 sequences are MNHEY and SVGAGI. The CDR3 loop spans 15 amino acids. The CDR3, as DNA: TGTGCCAGCAGTTGGGCAGGAAACTTTAGGCGCGAGCAGTACTTC. Its protein is CASSWAGNFRREQYF.

This chain uses TRBV10-3 with TRBJ1-5; TRBD1 is a possible D gene (6 bases). Germline V lookup: CDR1 ENHRY, CDR2 SYGVKD. CDR3 length equals 14 residues. The V gene lost 6 bases and the J gene lost 4 bases, with 13 bases spanning the gap. The CDR3 loop reads CAIRGGGGNQPQHF. CDR3 DNA sequence: TGTGCCATCAGAGGGGGAGGGGGGAATCAGCCCCAGCATTTT.

The chain combines TRBV5-1 with TRBJ2-1, with 13 bases lining up with TRBD2. J was trimmed by 8 bases and V by 4 bases; bases with no gene match: 9. This CDR3 contains 16 residues. Looked up from germline, CDR1 is SGHRS and CDR2 is YFSETQ. The chain's CDR3 is CASSPPTSGGADEQFF. The CDR3 bases are TGCGCCAGCAGCCCTCCAACTAGCGGGGGGGCTGATGAGCAGTTCTTC.

The V and J genes are TRBV9 and TRBJ1-2; 9 bases are shared with TRBD1. In germline, CDR1 is SGDLS, CDR2 YYNGEE. The CDR3 length is 15 residues. V shed 4 bases and J 3 bases; nucleotides not matched to a gene: 7. The CDR3 loop is CASSKGQGPDYGYTF. CDR3 DNA: TGTGCCAGCAGCAAGGGACAGGGCCCGGACTATGGCTACACCTTC.

There are many counts of this clone. The rearrangement joins TRBV5-6 to TRBJ2-3; possible D gene TRBD2, 6 bases. Germline lookup yields CDR1 SGHDT and CDR2 YYEEEE. The CDR3 covers 17 residues. V was clipped by 4 bases and J by 1 base, with 19 bases between them. The DNA of the CDR3 is TGTGCCAGCAGCCATTCGACCGGGAGCAAGCGCACAGATACGCAGTATTTT. As protein: CASSHSTGSKRTDTQYF. The full variable domain, rest sourced from reference TRBV5-6 and TRBJ2-3, is DAGVTQSPTHLIKTRGQQVTLRCSPKSGHDTVSWYQQALGQGPQFIFQYYEEEERQRGNFPDRFSGHQFPNYSSELNVNALLLGDSALYLCASSHSTGSKRTDTQYFGPGTRLTVL.

This clone was seen only a few times. The rearrangement uses TRBV5-6 and TRBJ1-5, with 7 bases fitting TRBD1. CDR1 SGHDT and CDR2 YYEEEE come from the germline V gene. The CDR3 is 14 residues long. Unmatched junction bases numbered 5, after V lost 2 bases and J lost 6 bases. CDR3 nucleotides: TGTGCCAGCAGCTTACAGGGGTTCACTCAGCCCCAGCATTTT. This translates into CASSLQGFTQPQHF.

This rearrangement joins TRBV5-1 to TRBJ1-5; TRBD1 is a possible D gene (5 bases). Trimming removed 2 bases from V and 4 bases from J, with 10 bases in between. Germline CDR1 SGHRS, CDR2 YFSETQ. The CDR3 totals 14 residues. CDR3 protein: CASSLNGGNQPQHF. CDR3 DNA sequence: TGCGCCAGCAGCTTAAATGGGGGGAATCAGCCCCAGCATTTT.

In DNA form, the CDR3 reads TGTGCCAGCAGACAGGACAGACCGAACACTGAAGCTTTCTTT. Translation: CASRQDRPNTEAFF. The V call is TRBV5-4, the J call TRBJ1-1; D might be TRBD1 (6 bases). The CDR3 totals 14 residues. Germline loops: CDR1 SGHNT, CDR2 YYREEE (reference sequence). Trimming shortened V by 5 bases and J by 1 base, and 12 bases separated the two germline ends.

This clone was recorded once. A junction boundary mismatches the germline segment, possibly from a read error. The V call is TRBV7-9, the J call TRBJ2-5; 11 nucleotides match TRBD2. Looked up from germline, CDR1 is SEHNR and CDR2 is FQNEAQ (reference sequence). The CDR3 length is 13 residues. Written as DNA, the CDR3 is TGTGCCGGCAGAGCTAGCGGGGGGGAGACCCAGTACTTC. It encodes CAGRASGGETQYF.

The chain couples TRBV7-9 to TRBJ1-1; D is perhaps TRBD1 (5 bases). Trimming removed 2 bases at V and 1 base at J, with 17 bases between. The CDR3 loop spans 17 amino acids. The germline V gene encodes CDR1 SEHNR and CDR2 FQNEAQ (reference sequence). CDR3 protein: CASSLRWGELSNTEAFF. The CDR3 coding sequence is TGTGCCAGCAGCTTAAGGTGGGGCGAGCTTTCGAACACTGAAGCTTTCTTT.

The chain combines TRBV19 with TRBJ1-5; D perhaps matches TRBD1 (6 bases). This CDR3 contains 17 residues. Trimming removed 6 bases at V and 5 bases at J, with 23 bases between. Germline CDR1 reads LNHDA; CDR2 reads SQIVND (reference sequence). The CDR3 DNA is TGTGCCAGTAGCACCCGGACAGCCTCCCACGCCGATCAGCCCCAGCATTTT. Protein sequence: CASSTRTASHADQPQHF.

The rearrangement joins TRBV2 to TRBJ1-1; D is unclear. V was pared by 6 bases and J by 2 bases, with 7 bases between. The CDR3 length is 12 residues. Germline CDR1 and CDR2: SNHLY and FYNNEI. The CDR3 sequence is CASRDYNTEAFF. CDR3 in DNA: TGTGCCAGCAGGGACTATAACACTGAAGCTTTCTTT.

This rearrangement joins TRBV5-1 to TRBJ2-5, with D possibly being TRBD1 (6 bases). V was shortened by 3 bases and J by 3 bases, with 15 bases between the two germline ends. The V gene's germline CDR1 is SGHRS and CDR2 YFSETQ. The CDR3 totals 15 residues. DNA for the CDR3: TGCGCCAGCAGCTCGCAGGGGCTTCAAGAAGAGACCCAGTACTTC. This encodes CASSSQGLQEETQYF.